The clone carrying this T cell receptor (beta chain) was counted a few times. Germline trimming cut 3 bases from V and 4 bases from J; bases unmatched to any gene: 4. The CDR3 runs 14 residues. Germline lookup yields CDR1 MNHEY and CDR2 SMNVEV (reference sequence). This entry comes from a study of regulatory T cells in long-lasting Graves disease. Study as a whole: With positive TSH receptor antibodies and over 5 years of antithyroid drugs, Graves' disease was considered persistent.

This sample's time point: persistent/refractory GD, antithyroid drugs over 5 years with positive TRAb. RNA isolated from PBMCs was used to make the TCR library. Graves' disease diagnosis relied on American Thyroid Association guidelines. Through Arm-PCR of CDR3 regions and iRepertoire HTBI primers, TCR beta libraries were built. MiXCR, applied by TCRdb to the multiplex PCR reads, yields one record per CDR3 protein. The sample shows about 450,000 distinct CDR3 sequences, about 20% of them seen only once. This sample comprised peripheral blood mononuclear cells (PBMCs), obtained when the disease was refractory, from a patient treated with antithyroid drugs. The rearrangement joins TRBV27 to TRBJ2-5; 8 positions agree with TRBD1. This clonotype was sampled from a female donor with Graves disease. Here the CDR3 reads CASSFLQGGETQYF. The DNA for the CDR3 is TGTGCCAGCAGTTTCCTACAGGGGGGAGAGACCCAGTACTTC.